The next 30 T cell receptor beta chains were all read from a single sample in a study of blood T cells in healthy people across ages. A second PCR, run for roughly 7 to 12 cycles, used a sample-barcoded 5' primer plus a J-beta primer mix. MiXCR was run by TCRdb on the 5' RACE reads, yielding one entry per CDR3 protein. The table shows around 2 million distinct CDR3 sequences, with 39% occurring only once. The specimen sequenced was blood. The receptors derive from a human donor in good health.

This clonotype was counted ten times or more. The gene calls are TRBV5-1 and TRBJ1-2; 7 nucleotides align to TRBD1. The CDR3 is made up of 15 amino acids. Germline CDR1 and CDR2: SGHRS and YFSETQ. With V trimmed by 4 bases and J by 2 bases, 8 bases remained unmatched. The CDR3 is CASSEPTGTNYGYTF. CDR3 coding DNA: TGCGCCAGCAGCGAACCGACAGGGACCAACTATGGCTACACCTTC.

This chain connects TRBV4-3 to TRBJ1-1; TRBD1 aligns across 8 bases. The germline gives CDR1 LGHNA, CDR2 YSLEER. This CDR3 is 15 amino acids long. After removal of 3 bases from V and 1 base from J, the junction contained 4 bases not matched to a gene. For the CDR3, the DNA is TGCGCCAGCAGCCAGGTGACAGGGGAGAACACTGAAGCTTTCTTT. It specifies CASSQVTGENTEAFF.

This chain connects TRBV20-1 to TRBJ2-7; the D gene could be TRBD1 or TRBD2 (5 bases each). The CDR3 loop spans 14 amino acids. V lost 6 bases and J lost 3, with 18 bases in between. Germline V gives CDR1 DFQATT, CDR2 SNEGSKA (reference sequence). The CDR3 here is CSAQVTGGGYEQYF. The CDR3 coding sequence is TGCAGTGCCCAAGTAACGGGTGGGGGCTACGAGCAGTACTTC.

Worth noting for this clonotype: A read error may produce the germline difference seen at one junction end. The V gene is TRBV4-1, the J gene TRBJ2-1; 10 bases map to TRBD2. Germline assignment: CDR1 MGHRA and CDR2 YSYEKL. The CDR3 loop spans 16 amino acids. CDR3 protein: CASSTNLAGAYNEQCF. CDR3 sequence (DNA): TGCGCCAGCAGCACAAATCTAGCGGGGGCATACAATGAGCAGTGCTTC.

The genes are TRBV20-1 and TRBJ1-2, with 8 bases identical to TRBD1. This CDR3 contains 15 residues. V shed 0 bases, J shed 3 bases, and the junction held 6 bases outside the gene matches. Germline V gene sequence: CDR1 DFQATT, CDR2 SNEGSKA (reference sequence). CDR3 amino acids: CSAREGGQADYGYTF. The CDR3 DNA sequence: TGCAGTGCTAGAGAGGGGGGACAGGCTGACTATGGCTACACCTTC.

The rearrangement uses TRBV6-1 and TRBJ2-7; TRBD1 agrees at 9 bases. The J segment lost 4 bases and the V segment lost 8 bases, leaving 6 bases of the junction unmatched. The CDR3 totals 13 residues. Per the germline V gene, CDR1 is MNHNS and CDR2 is SASEGT. The CDR3 loop reads CASQRDREYEQYF. CDR3 DNA sequence: TGTGCCAGCCAGAGGGACAGGGAATACGAGCAGTACTTC.

The chain carries TRBV7-9 and TRBJ2-5; D gene uncertain. The length of the CDR3 is 16 residues. Germline V gives CDR1 SEHNR, CDR2 FQNEAQ (reference sequence). V gave up 3 bases and J gave up 4 bases, with 18 bases separating them. The CDR3 DNA is TGTGCCAGCAGCTTGGGATCCTGGTCGGGTTTAGAGACCCAGTACTTC. Translated: CASSLGSWSGLETQYF. Combining the CDR3 with reference TRBV7-9 and TRBJ2-5 gives the whole variable domain DTGVSQNPRHKITKRGQNVTFRCDPISEHNRLYWYRQTLGQGPEFLTYFQNEAQLEKSRLLSDRFSAERPKGSFSTLEIQRTEQGDSAMYLCASSLGSWSGLETQYFGPGTRLLVL.

CDR3 DNA sequence: TGCAGTGCTAGATTGGGGGGGTACAATGAGCAGTTCTTC. Protein product: CSARLGGYNEQFF. The chain has TRBV20-1 and TRBJ2-1; the match to TRBD2 covers 7 bases. This CDR3 has 13 amino acids. V was clipped by 2 bases and J by 4 bases; unmatched bases: 2. Germline CDR1 DFQATT, CDR2 SNEGSKA (reference sequence).

The rearrangement uses TRBV29-1 and TRBJ1-2; the D is unclear. The CDR3 runs 13 residues. Per the germline V gene, CDR1 is SQVTM and CDR2 is ANQGSEA. Trimming took off 4 bases at V and 4 bases at J, with 13 bases between the two ends. CDR3 in DNA: TGCAGCGTTGTAATCCAGGATGGCTATGGCTACACCTTC. Translating it yields CSVVIQDGYGYTF.

V and J are TRBV7-9 and TRBJ2-3; D is unclear. V lost 3 bases to trimming and J lost 3 bases, with 16 bases between them. CDR1 SEHNR and CDR2 FQNEAQ come from the germline V gene (reference sequence). The CDR3 length is 16 residues. CDR3 amino acids: CASSLTGVGRTDTQYF. The CDR3 region has the DNA TGTGCCAGCAGCTTGACTGGGGTTGGTCGGACAGATACGCAGTATTTT.

In its sample, this clonotype was seen a few times. The chain has TRBV15 and TRBJ2-7; possibly TRBD2 for D (5 bases). Looked up from germline, CDR1 is LNHNV and CDR2 is YYDKDF (reference sequence). The CDR3 is 14 amino acids. V was pared by 9 bases and J by 4 bases, with 19 bases between. The CDR3 is CATSEAVRGYEQYF. CDR3 DNA sequence: TGTGCCACTTCCGAGGCGGTTCGGGGATACGAGCAGTACTTC.

This chain joins TRBV6-5 and TRBJ2-5; D might be TRBD2 (6 bases). This CDR3 comprises 15 residues. In germline, CDR1 is MNHEY, CDR2 SVGAGI. Deletions cut 10 bases from V and 4 bases from J, with 22 bases between. This chain's CDR3 is CATSRRIRGGETQYF. CDR3 nucleotides: TGTGCCACCAGCAGGAGGATTAGGGGAGGAGAGACCCAGTACTTC.

This clonotype was detected once. The chain uses TRBV5-1 and TRBJ2-4, with 11 bases identical to TRBD2. V lost 4 bases and J lost 13; bases outside the gene matches: 19. CDR3 size: 17 residues. CDR1 and CDR2 (germline): SGHRS, YFSETQ. The CDR3 protein is CASSPRLAGTTYNEQYF. In nucleotides, the CDR3 is TGCGCCAGCAGCCCTAGACTAGCGGGAACCACTTACAATGAGCAGTACTTC.

The rearrangement links TRBV12-3 or TRBV12-4 to TRBJ1-3; no firm D call. There are 16 residues in the CDR3. V lost 6 bases and J lost 0, with 15 bases in between. Here the CDR3 reads CASSPGPILSGNTIYF. CDR3 nucleotides: TGTGCCAGCAGCCCAGGACCGATACTCTCTGGAAACACCATATATTTT.

V is TRBV30 and J is TRBJ2-1; 11 positions agree with TRBD2. Germline V CDR1 and CDR2: GTSNPN, SVGIG (reference sequence). Losses at the gene ends were 0 bases for V and 6 bases for J; bases not matched to a gene: 4. This CDR3 spans 15 amino acids. This CDR3 reads CAWSVGTSGGNEQFF. The CDR3 DNA reads TGTGCCTGGAGTGTAGGGACTAGCGGAGGCAATGAGCAGTTCTTC. The full variable domain, with the rest looked up from reference TRBV30 and TRBJ2-1, is SQTIHQWPATLVQPVGSPLSLECTVEGTSNPNLYWYRQAAGRGLQLLFYSVGIGQISSEVPQNLSASRPQDRQFILSSKKLLLSDSGFYLCAWSVGTSGGNEQFFGPGTRLTVL.

The genes are TRBV7-9 and TRBJ2-3, with 12 bases identical to TRBD2. Germline V lookup: CDR1 SEHNR, CDR2 FQNEAQ (reference sequence). The CDR3 totals 18 residues. The J segment lost 0 bases and the V segment lost 4 bases, leaving 8 bases of the junction unmatched. Here the CDR3 reads CASSSQSGLAGSTDTQYF. The CDR3 nucleotides are TGTGCCAGCAGCTCACAATCCGGACTAGCGGGGAGCACAGATACGCAGTATTTT.

This rearrangement joins TRBV15 to TRBJ2-6; D is uncertain. The CDR3 sequence is 14 residues long. Germline V gives CDR1 LNHNV, CDR2 YYDKDF (reference sequence). V lost 5 bases, J lost 0 bases, and 5 bases lay in between. The CDR3 coding sequence is TGTGCCACCAGCGAGCCCTCTGGGGCCAACGTCCTGACTTTC. Its protein product is CATSEPSGANVLTF.

This clonotype has just a few counts. V gene TRBV6-5 combines with J gene TRBJ2-5; 10 bases line up with TRBD2. Germline trimming cut 4 bases from V and 11 bases from J; bases unmatched to any gene: 16. The germline gives CDR1 MNHEY, CDR2 SVGAGI. The CDR3 consists of 16 residues. The CDR3 spells CASSFERGGVRGEQYF. CDR3 in DNA: TGTGCCAGCAGTTTCGAGCGGGGGGGAGTCCGAGGAGAGCAGTACTTC.

The CDR3 here is CSARDIWDRGGTDTQYF. The CDR3 nucleotides are TGCAGTGCTAGAGATATTTGGGACAGAGGCGGGACAGATACGCAGTATTTT. This rearrangement joins TRBV20-1 to TRBJ2-3; 7 bases line up with TRBD1. After removal of 0 bases from V and 3 bases from J, the junction contained 12 bases not matched to a gene. CDR1 DFQATT and CDR2 SNEGSKA come from the germline V gene (reference sequence). This CDR3 is built from 17 residues.

This clonotype was observed a handful of times. V gene TRBV20-1 combines with J gene TRBJ2-5; 10 bases line up with TRBD2. The CDR3 length is 16 residues. CDR1 and CDR2 from the germline V gene are DFQATT and SNEGSKA (reference sequence). V shed 0 bases, J shed 3 bases, and the junction held 7 bases outside the gene matches. CDR3 protein: CSARDSSGGPKETQYF. CDR3 sequence (DNA): TGCAGTGCTAGAGATTCTAGCGGGGGCCCCAAAGAGACCCAGTACTTC.

This clonotype was counted between two and nine times. The V and J genes are TRBV7-9 and TRBJ2-7, with a possible D match to TRBD1 (6 bases). CDR3 length: 12 amino acids. The V gene's germline CDR1 is SEHNR and CDR2 FQNEAQ (reference sequence). Trimming shortened V by 4 bases and J by 6 bases, and 10 bases separated the two germline ends. The CDR3 protein is CASSSGTTEQYF. The CDR3 nucleotides read TGTGCCAGCAGCTCTGGGACAACCGAGCAGTACTTC.

This clonotype was recorded only once. DNA for the CDR3: TGCGCCAGCTGGAGGGAAATCTCAGATACGCAGTATTTT. Translated, it gives CASWREISDTQYF. The rearrangement joins TRBV5-1 to TRBJ2-3; D possibly corresponds to TRBD2 (6 bases). The germline V gene has CDR1 SGHRS and CDR2 YFSETQ. This CDR3 is 13 amino acids long. Trimming pared 7 bases from V and 4 bases from J, leaving 13 bases between.

J is TRBJ2-7 and V is TRBV7-2; the D gene is possibly TRBD1 (7 bases). The CDR3 loop spans 14 amino acids. The V and J ends lost 8 bases and 3 bases respectively, with 17 bases between them. Germline CDR1 SGHTA, CDR2 FQGNSA. CDR3 bases: TGTGCCAGCGCAGGGGGGTTGGGGTACTACGAGCAGTACTTC. It yields the protein CASAGGLGYYEQYF.

The chain links TRBV6-1 to TRBJ2-7; D unresolved. CDR3 length: 16 residues. CDR1 is MNHNS and CDR2 is SASEGT in the germline V gene. V dropped 1 base and J dropped 4 bases, with 17 bases sitting between them. The CDR3 region is CASSEVGRLVLYEQYF. The CDR3 nucleotides are TGTGCCAGCAGTGAAGTCGGTAGGTTAGTACTATACGAGCAGTACTTC.

In its sample, this clonotype was seen many times. The chain couples TRBV20-1 to TRBJ1-2, with TRBD1 identical over 7 bases. Germline V gene lookup returns CDR1 DFQATT and CDR2 SNEGSKA (reference sequence). The CDR3 contains 14 residues. V lost 1 base and J lost 7; bases outside the gene matches: 9. The CDR3 DNA sequence: TGCAGTGCTAGAGTACGGAACAGGGGAATTGGCTACACCTTC. Translated: CSARVRNRGIGYTF.

The chain carries TRBV10-3 and TRBJ2-2; the match to TRBD2 covers 9 bases. Germline-derived CDR1 and CDR2 are ENHRY and SYGVKD. The CDR3 length is 18 residues. Trimming removed 3 bases from V and 0 bases from J; junction bases left unmatched: 8. The CDR3 reads CAISEPAGGSPNTGELFF. CDR3 sequence (DNA): TGTGCCATCAGTGAACCAGCGGGGGGTTCACCGAACACCGGGGAGCTGTTTTTT.

The CDR3 loop reads CASSPRGTGLDNEQFF. Written as DNA, the CDR3 is TGTGCCAGCAGCCCCAGGGGGACGGGCTTGGACAATGAGCAGTTCTTC. The chain uses TRBV4-2 and TRBJ2-1, with TRBD1 matching 7 bases. CDR3 length equals 16 residues. Unmatched junction bases numbered 11, after V lost 4 bases and J lost 5 bases. The V gene's germline CDR1 is LGHNA and CDR2 YNFKEQ.

The sample holds a few counts of this clonotype. V is TRBV12-3 or TRBV12-4 and J is TRBJ2-1, with TRBD1 matching 7 bases. With V trimmed by 5 bases and J by 4 bases, 14 bases remained unmatched. This CDR3 comprises 17 residues. CDR3 loop: CASSPPLLTGQYNEQFF. The CDR3 coding sequence is TGTGCCAGCAGTCCACCCTTACTGACGGGACAGTACAATGAGCAGTTCTTC.

This clonotype appeared many times. CDR3 coding DNA: TGTGCCAGCAGATTCCGACAGGGAACAAATCCCTACGAGCAGTACTTC. Protein: CASRFRQGTNPYEQYF. The chain links TRBV6-2 or TRBV6-3 to TRBJ2-7; 7 bases map to TRBD1. CDR1 is MNHEY and CDR2 is SVGEGT in the germline V gene. Trimming cost V 6 bases and J 2 bases; bases outside gene matches: 13. The length of the CDR3 is 16 residues.

This clonotype has just one count. The CDR3 DNA reads TGTGCCACCAGGGTGAACACGGGAGGTACGCAGTATTTT. Translating gives CATRVNTGGTQYF. V usage is TRBV24-1 and J usage is TRBJ2-3, with 7 nucleotides matching TRBD2. Looked up from germline, CDR1 is KGHDR and CDR2 is SFDVKD. J lost 8 bases, V lost 7 bases, and 8 bases had no gene match. The CDR3 consists of 13 residues.